Described below is a single T cell receptor (beta chain) sequence and its context. What it binds is unknown. This sample stems from a study of radiation and T cells in renal cell carcinoma. Study-level results: Top tumor clonotypes rose in blood 2 weeks post-radiation, then contracted.

Germline CDR1 is SGHRS and CDR2 is YFSETQ. CDR3 length: 16 amino acids. V lost 5 bases and J lost 9; bases outside the gene matches: 16. Time point: baseline pretreatment blood. Treatment in this sample: 15 Gy SBRT to primary tumor, nephrectomy 4 weeks later. Blood was sampled at baseline, 2 weeks and 4 weeks after SBRT. Libraries were prepared by immunoSEQ multiplex PCR; TCRdb keeps only in-frame clonotypes and omits some of them. The sample holds nearly 50,000 clones, 65% to 90% seen once. The sample in question was blood, obtained from a patient whose treatment included radiotherapy and nephrectomy. The chain has TRBV5-1 and TRBJ2-1, with 8 bases that match TRBD2. The receptor comes from a woman in her 70s with renal cell carcinoma. The DNA of the CDR3 is TGCGCCAGCAGGTCTGCCGGGACTAGATCGTTAAGTGAGCAGTTCTTC. It yields the protein CASRSAGTRSLSEQFF.